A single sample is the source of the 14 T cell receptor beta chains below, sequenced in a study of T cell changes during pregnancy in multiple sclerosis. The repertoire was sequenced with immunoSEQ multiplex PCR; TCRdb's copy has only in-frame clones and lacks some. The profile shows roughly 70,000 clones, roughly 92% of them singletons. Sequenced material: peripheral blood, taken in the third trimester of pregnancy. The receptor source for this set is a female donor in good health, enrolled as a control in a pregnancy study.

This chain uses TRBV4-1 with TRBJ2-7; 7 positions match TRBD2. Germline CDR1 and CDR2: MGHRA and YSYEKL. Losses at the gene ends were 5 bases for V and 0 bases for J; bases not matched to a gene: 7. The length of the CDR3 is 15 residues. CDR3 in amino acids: CASSRGSGNSYEQYF. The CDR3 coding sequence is TGCGCCAGCAGCAGGGGAAGCGGGAACTCCTACGAGCAGTACTTC.

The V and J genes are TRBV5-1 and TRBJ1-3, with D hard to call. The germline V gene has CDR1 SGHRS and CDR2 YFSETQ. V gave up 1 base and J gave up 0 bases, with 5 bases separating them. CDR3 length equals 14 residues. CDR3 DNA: TGCGCCAGCAGCTTGCCCAGCTCTGGAAACACCATATATTTT. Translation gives CASSLPSSGNTIYF.

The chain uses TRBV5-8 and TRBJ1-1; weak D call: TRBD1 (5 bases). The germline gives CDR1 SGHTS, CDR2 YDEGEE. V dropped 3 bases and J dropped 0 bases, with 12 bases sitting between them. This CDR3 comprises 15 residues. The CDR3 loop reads CASSSGRGMNTEAFF. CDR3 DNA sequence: TGTGCCAGCAGCTCGGGCCGGGGGATGAACACTGAAGCTTTCTTT.

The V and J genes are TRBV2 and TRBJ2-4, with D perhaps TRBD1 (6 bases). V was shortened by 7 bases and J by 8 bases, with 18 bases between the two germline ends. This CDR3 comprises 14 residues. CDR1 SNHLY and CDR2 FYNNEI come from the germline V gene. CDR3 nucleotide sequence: TGTGCCAGCACTCCCTCTGGACAGACGGACATTCAGTACTTC. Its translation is CASTPSGQTDIQYF.

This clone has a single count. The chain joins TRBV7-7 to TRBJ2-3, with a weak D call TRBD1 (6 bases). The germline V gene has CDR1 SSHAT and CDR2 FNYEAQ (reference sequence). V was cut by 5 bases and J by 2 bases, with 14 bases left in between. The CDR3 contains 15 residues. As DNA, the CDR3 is TGTGCCAGCAGCCCTACAGGGTACGACACAGATACGCAGTATTTT. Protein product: CASSPTGYDTDTQYF.

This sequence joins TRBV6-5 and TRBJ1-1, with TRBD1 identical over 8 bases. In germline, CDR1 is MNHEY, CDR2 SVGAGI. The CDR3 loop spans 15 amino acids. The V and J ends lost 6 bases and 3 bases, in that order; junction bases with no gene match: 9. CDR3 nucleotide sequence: TGTGCCAGCAGCCCCTCAGGGGGCCGGGACACTGAAGCTTTCTTT. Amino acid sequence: CASSPSGGRDTEAFF.

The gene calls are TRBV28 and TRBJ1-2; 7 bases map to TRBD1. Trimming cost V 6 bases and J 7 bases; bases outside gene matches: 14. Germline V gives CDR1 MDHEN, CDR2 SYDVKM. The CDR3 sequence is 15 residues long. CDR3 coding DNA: TGTGCCAGCAGCCCACCACCGACAGGGAGTAGTGGCTACACCTTC. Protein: CASSPPPTGSSGYTF.

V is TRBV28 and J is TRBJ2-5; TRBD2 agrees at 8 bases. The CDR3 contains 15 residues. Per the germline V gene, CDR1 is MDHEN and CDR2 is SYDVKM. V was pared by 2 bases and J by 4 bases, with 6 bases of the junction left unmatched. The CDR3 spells CASSLNLGGGETQYF. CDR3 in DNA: TGTGCCAGCAGTTTAAACCTCGGGGGGGGAGAGACCCAGTACTTC.

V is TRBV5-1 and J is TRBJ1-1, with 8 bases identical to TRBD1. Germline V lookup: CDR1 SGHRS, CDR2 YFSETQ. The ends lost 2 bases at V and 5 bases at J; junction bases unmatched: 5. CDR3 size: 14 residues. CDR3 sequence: CASSFSGGGTEAFF. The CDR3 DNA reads TGCGCCAGCAGCTTCTCAGGGGGCGGGACTGAAGCTTTCTTT.

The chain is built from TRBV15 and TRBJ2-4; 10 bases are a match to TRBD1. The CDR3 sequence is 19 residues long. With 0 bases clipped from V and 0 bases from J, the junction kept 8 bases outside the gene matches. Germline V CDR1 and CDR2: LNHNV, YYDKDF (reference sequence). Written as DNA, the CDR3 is TGTGCCACCAGCAGAGATGTCGGGACAGGGGTAGCAGCCAAAAACATTCAGTACTTC. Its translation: CATSRDVGTGVAAKNIQYF.

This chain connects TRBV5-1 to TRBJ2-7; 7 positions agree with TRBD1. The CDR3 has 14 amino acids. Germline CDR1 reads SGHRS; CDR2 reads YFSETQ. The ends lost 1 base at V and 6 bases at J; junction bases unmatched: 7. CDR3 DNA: TGCGCCAGCAGCTTGACGTCCGGGACAGTCGAGCAGTACTTC. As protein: CASSLTSGTVEQYF.

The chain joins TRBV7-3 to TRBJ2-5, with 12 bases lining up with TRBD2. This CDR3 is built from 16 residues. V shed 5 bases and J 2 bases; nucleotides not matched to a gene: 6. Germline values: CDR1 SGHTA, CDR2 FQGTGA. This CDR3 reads CASSASGLAGQETQYF. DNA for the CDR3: TGTGCCAGCAGCGCCTCCGGACTAGCGGGACAAGAGACCCAGTACTTC.

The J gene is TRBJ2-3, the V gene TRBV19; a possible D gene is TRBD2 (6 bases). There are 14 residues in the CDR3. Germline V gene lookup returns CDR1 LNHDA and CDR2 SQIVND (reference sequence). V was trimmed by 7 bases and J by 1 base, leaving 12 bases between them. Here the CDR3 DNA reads TGTGCCAGTACAGAATCTAGCGGCACAGATACGCAGTATTTT. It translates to CASTESSGTDTQYF.

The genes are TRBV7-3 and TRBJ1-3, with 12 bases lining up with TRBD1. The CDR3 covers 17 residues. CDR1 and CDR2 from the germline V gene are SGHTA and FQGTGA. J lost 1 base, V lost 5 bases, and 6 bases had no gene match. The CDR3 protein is CASSPWGQGASGNTIYF. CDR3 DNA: TGTGCCAGCAGCCCCTGGGGACAGGGGGCGTCTGGAAACACCATATATTTT.